The clone carrying this T cell receptor (beta chain) was observed at least ten times. Its specificity is unknown. TCRdb fed the 5' RACE reads into MiXCR, producing one record per CDR3 protein. The sample includes 35,000 to 55,000 distinct CDR3 sequences, 6.5% to 7% seen only once; the top ten take around 45%. The entry originates in a study of spatial heterogeneity in lung cancer. Whole-study context: Each unique TCR and UMI combination was seen more than ten times on average in raw reads.

CDR3 length: 13 amino acids. The ends were cut back, 3 bases at V and 5 bases at J, with 8 bases in the middle. Germline V gene lookup returns CDR1 MNHNS and CDR2 SASEGT. Time point reported: sample taken at primary tumor resection. Samples were obtained from more than 70 donors, all untreated early-stage non-small cell lung cancer patients. Frozen PBMC, nontumor lung or tumor provided whole RNA, which was sequenced unsorted. Notes on the study in general: At resection, ubiquitous expanded tumor TCRs appeared in blood more than at follow-up.

The chain couples TRBV6-1 to TRBJ1-5, with D possibly TRBD1 on 6 matching bases. The sample here was PBMCs, taken at surgery. The source is a female donor with early-stage non-small cell lung cancer. Here the CDR3 DNA reads TGTGCCAGCAGTGAGACAGGACATCAGCCCCAGCATTTT. It specifies CASSETGHQPQHF.